A selection of T cell receptor beta chains follows, all from one sample in a study of HIV-infected patients and healthy controls. TCRdb used MiXCR to reprocess the 5' RACE reads, holding one entry per CDR3 protein. The top ten clones hold about 25% of a sample with 9,500 to 15,000 distinct CDR3 sequences, roughly 9.5% of them seen once. The sample was blood, taken before antiretroviral therapy. Receptors originate from an adult with HIV infection. The donor label of this sample is uncertain. The conserved cysteine and the conserved F or W are not part of the CDR3 here. Each record gives: V gene, CDR3 length, D gene, J gene, CDR3 protein. A D gene is named only where the DNA matches it firmly.

TRBV6-2/TRBV6-3	10	.	TRBJ1-1	ASSFQDTEAF
TRBV20-1	12	.	TRBJ2-1	SARVRDSYNEQF
TRBV6-4	11	.	TRBJ1-1	ASSEQAGTEAF
TRBV19	15	.	TRBJ1-5	ASSFIPGTLKNQPQH
TRBV30	10	.	TRBJ2-3	AWRPGTDTQY
TRBV7-8	12	.	TRBJ2-1	ASSLGSRIDEQF
TRBV7-9	13	.	TRBJ1-2	ASRYTGTSGDGYT
TRBV5-6	12	TRBD1	TRBJ2-4	ASSLEQGANIQY
TRBV10-3	11	.	TRBJ1-2	AISEPGSYGYT
TRBV7-2	15	.	TRBJ1-5	ASSLEWAGPSNQPQH
TRBV9	12	.	TRBJ2-2	ASSVGQNTGELF
TRBV12-3/TRBV12-4	14	.	TRBJ1-5	ASSLRRLDSNQPQH
TRBV6-2/TRBV6-3	13	TRBD1	TRBJ2-1	ASTSYDRGNNEQF
TRBV14	17	TRBD2	TRBJ2-7	ASSRTGLAGERGYYEQY
TRBV6-2/TRBV6-3	16	TRBD1	TRBJ2-6	ASSPDRGDWAGANVLT
TRBV7-6	11	.	TRBJ2-7	ASSLAGGYEQY
TRBV12-3/TRBV12-4	14	.	TRBJ1-2	ASSSPGGEGGYGYT
TRBV27	14	TRBD2	TRBJ2-3	ASSTIAGGRGDTQY
TRBV6-1	14	TRBD1	TRBJ1-6	ASYQDYRGGNSPLH
TRBV2	12	.	TRBJ2-3	ASSSLGSTDTQY
TRBV27	12	.	TRBJ2-2	ASGGEQVGGELF
TRBV3-1	12	.	TRBJ2-2	ASSQEGRGSKLF
TRBV7-2	13	TRBD2	TRBJ2-3	ASLPQRGGTDTQY
TRBV7-2	15	TRBD2	TRBJ2-4	ASSLVGGGGPKNIQY
TRBV5-4	13	.	TRBJ2-3	ASSLLSGSIDTQY
TRBV11-3	13	.	TRBJ1-4	ASSGEGQGGEKLF
TRBV6-1	13	TRBD1	TRBJ2-1	ASSVRTGDVYEQF
TRBV5-6	14	.	TRBJ1-6	ASSLSGRGSASPLH
TRBV29-1	10	.	TRBJ2-1	SVAGFDNEQF
TRBV7-2	13	TRBD2	TRBJ2-1	ASSPRGGGENEQF
TRBV12-3/TRBV12-4	14	.	TRBJ2-1	ASSPFLRERVNEQF